This T cell receptor beta chain was captured in a study of OX40 agonist ivuxolimab in advanced cancers. Study context: Patients received ivuxolimab, an intravenous treatment, every 2 weeks at 0.01 to 10 mg/kg.

With respect to this clone: Its specificity is unknown.

Study outcomes and limitations: Also showing low normalized T-cell clonal expansion were some of the nonresponders. On average, CD8+ T cells showed a greater number of expanded clones than CD4+.

Germline CDR1 is SGHAT and CDR2 is FQNNGV. This CDR3 is built from 14 residues. Trimming removed 4 bases from V and 1 base from J, with 10 bases in between. At cycle 4 day 1, cycle 7 day 1, and baseline, blood was sampled. Data came from immunoSEQ multiplex PCR; TCRdb stores just in-frame clones and leaves some out. Among 50,000 to 80,000 clones listed, around 83% were seen once. The rearrangement uses TRBV11-2 and TRBJ2-5, with a tentative D call TRBD1 (5 bases). This clonotype originated in an adult with an advanced solid tumor such as melanoma, head and neck, liver or kidney cancer. The starting material was CD4+ or CD8+ T cells sorted from blood, obtained in a trial of the OX40 agonist ivuxolimab. The CDR3 sequence is CASSSLDSQETQYF. DNA for the CDR3: TGTGCCAGCAGCTCTCTCGACAGCCAAGAGACCCAGTACTTC.